Presented here are 10 T cell receptor beta chains from one specimen sequenced in a study of tumor and adjacent non-tumor tissue in lung cancer. The template was RNA from unsorted bulk tissue. The library came from three nested PCR rounds adapted from ARM-PCR protocols. TCRdb re-called the multiplex PCR reads through MiXCR, storing one row per CDR3 protein. The table lists 120,000 or so distinct CDR3 sequences, 60% to 70% of them singletons, with roughly 12% in the top ten. Input material: lung tumor tissue. These receptors were taken from a man aged 25-45 years with non-small cell lung cancer.

The chain links TRBV29-1 to TRBJ1-2; D is possibly TRBD1 (5 bases). CDR1 and CDR2 from the germline V gene are SQVTM and ANQGSEA. The CDR3 is made up of 12 amino acids. V gave up 7 bases and J gave up 4 bases, with 13 bases separating them. The CDR3 sequence: CSAGGMSYGYTF. The CDR3 nucleotides are TGCAGCGCGGGGGGAATGTCCTATGGCTACACCTTC.

Comment on this clonotype: Mismatch with germline at one junction end may stem from a read error. The chain is built from TRBV6-2 or TRBV6-3 and TRBJ1-5; TRBD1 aligns across 7 bases. Germline-derived CDR1 and CDR2 are MNHEY and SVGEGT. CDR3 length: 15 amino acids. For the CDR3, the DNA is TGTGTCAGCGGTTTGCATCCCAGGGGGAGACAGCCCCAGCATTTT. Its protein is CVSGLHPRGRQPQHF.

For this clonotype: At one end, the junction sequence differs from germline, possibly due to a read error. The rearrangement links TRBV13 to TRBJ2-3; 10 bases map to TRBD2. Germline V gene sequence: CDR1 PRHDT, CDR2 FYEKMQ (reference sequence). There are 18 residues in the CDR3. The CDR3 DNA reads TGTGTCAGCAGCTCTAGCAATAGAAGGACTAGCGGCACAGATACGCGGTATTTT. This codes for CVSSSSNRRTSGTDTRYF.

This clonotype has just one count. The gene calls are TRBV5-1 and TRBJ1-6; a possible D gene is TRBD1 (6 bases). Germline loops: CDR1 SGHRS, CDR2 YFSETQ. The CDR3 has 16 residues. Here the CDR3 DNA reads TGCATCAGGAGCCCAGGGGAATCGGAGACAGTTTCACCCCTCCACTTT. It translates to CIRSPGESETVSPLHF. The full variable domain, with the rest looked up from reference TRBV5-1 and TRBJ1-6, is KAGVTQTPRYLIKTRGQQVTLSCSPISGHRSVSWYQQTPGQGLQFLFEYFSETQRNKGNFPGRFSGRQFSNSRSEMNVSTLELGDSALYLCIRSPGESETVSPLHFGNGTRLTVT.

Points on this clonotype: Germline is not matched at one junction end, which may reflect a read error. V usage is TRBV6-1 and J usage is TRBJ1-2, with D uncertain. Germline V lookup: CDR1 MNHNS, CDR2 SASEGT. The CDR3 sequence is 11 residues long. The CDR3 region has the DNA TGTGACAGCAGTCGATTTGATGGTTACACCTTC. This sequence encodes CDSSRFDGYTF.

A note on this clonotype: The junction departs from germline at one end; a sequencing error may be responsible. This chain uses TRBV6-2 or TRBV6-3 with TRBJ1-5, with a possible D match to TRBD1 (5 bases). CDR3 size: 14 residues. Germline loops: CDR1 MNHEY, CDR2 SVGEGT. CDR3 sequence (DNA): TGTGCCAGCAATTCGGGGGACGTCAATCAGCCTCAGCATTTT. It yields the protein CASNSGDVNQPQHF.

This clonotype was seen ten or more times. The rearrangement joins TRBV4-3 to TRBJ1-2, with a tentative D call TRBD1 (5 bases). Germline CDR1 and CDR2: LGHNA and YSLEER. The CDR3 covers 15 residues. Trimming took off 3 bases at V and 6 bases at J, with 17 bases between the two ends. The DNA of the CDR3 is TGCGCCAGCAGCCACCCCACGGGGCAAAGGAATGGCTACACCTTC. This codes for CASSHPTGQRNGYTF.

This clonotype is medium-sized in the sample. The rearrangement joins TRBV29-1 to TRBJ2-5; TRBD2 aligns across 7 bases. V trimming: 4 bases; J trimming: 9 bases; junction bases outside the gene matches: 11. This CDR3 comprises 13 residues. Germline V gene sequence: CDR1 SQVTM, CDR2 ANQGSEA. This CDR3 reads CSVGQERGRAQYF. The CDR3 DNA follows: TGCAGCGTTGGTCAGGAGCGGGGAAGGGCCCAGTACTTC.

Points on this clonotype: Compared with germline, one end of the junction differs, possibly owing to a read error. The chain couples TRBV4-2 to TRBJ2-3, with 8 bases aligning to TRBD1. Germline V CDR1 and CDR2: LGHNA, YNFKEQ. This CDR3 comprises 15 residues. CDR3 in DNA: TGTGCCAACAGCCAAGATCCAGGGGGCGTAGATACGCAGTATTTT. The encoded protein is CANSQDPGGVDTQYF.

Points on this clonotype: A much larger clone is a single base away; this may be a read error. The V and J genes are TRBV10-3 and TRBJ1-1; D not resolved. The CDR3 contains 11 residues. Germline CDR1 reads ENHRY; CDR2 reads SYGVKD. Written as DNA, the CDR3 is TGTGCCATCAGTGCTTACACTGAAGCTGTCTTT. Protein product: CAISAYTEAVF.